Below are 20 T cell receptor beta chains sequenced from a single sample in a study of blood T cell repertoires in COVID-19. TCRdb keeps only in-frame clones here, not all; method: immunoSEQ multiplex PCR. Among about 130,000 clones listed, around 81% were seen once. The sequenced sample was peripheral blood. Receptors originate from a man aged 55-75 years with acute or convalescent COVID-19.

The V gene is TRBV28, the J gene TRBJ2-7; 7 bases fit TRBD1. This CDR3 is 15 amino acids long. Per germline, CDR1 MDHEN and CDR2 SYDVKM. V trimming: 4 bases; J trimming: 5 bases; junction bases outside the gene matches: 11. The CDR3 DNA reads as TGTGCCAGCAGTTCACCGGGACAGTCAACGGACGAGCAGTACTTC. Protein: CASSSPGQSTDEQYF.

This sequence joins TRBV6-1 and TRBJ2-5; 8 nucleotides agree with TRBD1. CDR1 and CDR2 from the germline V gene are MNHNS and SASEGT. This CDR3 region has 16 residues. Germline trimming cut 3 bases from V and 5 bases from J; bases unmatched to any gene: 11. The CDR3 sequence is CASSDPGGPGWETQYF. Written as DNA, the CDR3 is TGTGCCAGCAGTGACCCAGGGGGCCCGGGGTGGGAGACCCAGTACTTC.

This sequence joins TRBV19 and TRBJ2-4; 7 bases map to TRBD2. Losses at the gene ends were 11 bases for V and 6 bases for J; bases not matched to a gene: 7. There are 12 residues in the CDR3. CDR1 is LNHDA, CDR2 SQIVND, per germline (reference sequence). For the CDR3, the DNA is TGTGCCGCCCGGGGGGTGTCAAACATTCAGTACTTC. Translating it yields CAARGVSNIQYF.

The chain joins TRBV10-3 to TRBJ2-7; D gene ambiguous. Germline CDR1 and CDR2: ENHRY and SYGVKD. V dropped 0 bases and J dropped 6 bases, with 9 bases sitting between them. CDR3 length: 13 residues. DNA of the CDR3: TGTGCCATCAGTGAGTCCCTCTCGGGCGAGCAGTACTTC. Its protein product is CAISESLSGEQYF.

The V and J genes are TRBV7-9 and TRBJ1-6, with D unresolved. This CDR3 comprises 13 residues. From germline, CDR1 is SEHNR and CDR2 FQNEAQ (reference sequence). Trimming shortened V by 6 bases and J by 9 bases, and 12 bases separated the two germline ends. CDR3 sequence: CASRGMAGSPLHF. The CDR3 bases are TGTGCCAGCAGAGGAATGGCGGGTTCACCCCTCCACTTT.

V is TRBV4-2 and J is TRBJ2-1; the match to TRBD2 covers 9 bases. This CDR3 contains 16 residues. Germline-derived CDR1 and CDR2 are LGHNA and YNFKEQ. V lost 0 bases, J lost 6 bases, and 6 bases stayed unmatched. The CDR3: CASSQETGLASNEQFF. The CDR3 bases are TGTGCCAGCAGCCAAGAGACCGGACTAGCGTCCAATGAGCAGTTCTTC.

This chain links TRBV20-1 with TRBJ2-2; D might be TRBD1 (5 bases). V was shortened by 3 bases and J by 1 base, with 9 bases between the two germline ends. The germline V gene has CDR1 DFQATT and CDR2 SNEGSKA (reference sequence). This CDR3 region has 14 residues. The CDR3 here is CSASPQVNTGELFF. The DNA for the CDR3 is TGCAGTGCTAGTCCACAGGTGAACACCGGGGAGCTGTTTTTT.

The V gene is TRBV2, the J gene TRBJ2-2; D might be TRBD2 (6 bases). The CDR3 covers 13 residues. Deletions cut 6 bases from V and 5 bases from J, with 10 bases between. Germline-derived CDR1 and CDR2 are SNHLY and FYNNEI. The CDR3 spells CASRRGLTGELFF. The CDR3 nucleotides read TGTGCCAGCAGGCGGGGACTGACCGGGGAGCTGTTTTTT.

At least ten counts were recorded for this clone. The genes are TRBV4-2 and TRBJ1-2, with a weak D call TRBD1 (5 bases). Trimming stripped 0 bases from V and 8 bases from J, with 19 bases between. Germline values: CDR1 LGHNA, CDR2 YNFKEQ. The CDR3 spans 16 residues. The CDR3 spells CASSQDQGRPTRGYTF. The CDR3 region has the DNA TGTGCCAGCAGCCAAGATCAGGGCAGGCCGACGCGCGGCTACACCTTC.

This sequence joins TRBV7-3 and TRBJ2-1; 9 bases fit TRBD2. This CDR3 is 16 amino acids long. Germline CDR1 is SGHTA and CDR2 is FQGTGA. J was trimmed by 9 bases and V by 3 bases; bases with no gene match: 12. The CDR3 here is CASSFGGRAGRGEQFF. DNA for the CDR3: TGTGCCAGCAGCTTTGGCGGGAGGGCTGGAAGGGGTGAGCAGTTCTTC.

The chain uses TRBV7-9 and TRBJ2-1; the match to TRBD2 covers 8 bases. Germline CDR1 SEHNR, CDR2 FQNEAQ (reference sequence). This CDR3 is built from 15 residues. With 5 bases clipped from V and 6 bases from J, the junction kept 9 bases outside the gene matches. CDR3 protein: CASSKAGTSINEQFF. As DNA, the CDR3 is TGTGCCAGCAGCAAGGCCGGGACTAGTATCAATGAGCAGTTCTTC.

CDR3 sequence reads: CSVPNWGGNYGYTF. The CDR3 region has the DNA TGCAGCGTTCCGAACTGGGGGGGGAACTATGGCTACACCTTC. V gene TRBV29-1 combines with J gene TRBJ1-2; maybe TRBD1 (5 bases). Germline V gives CDR1 SQVTM, CDR2 ANQGSEA. The CDR3 runs to 14 residues. The V end lost 5 bases, the J end lost 2 bases, and 15 bases lay between the germline ends.

V and J are TRBV30 and TRBJ1-5; 8 bases align to TRBD1. CDR3 size: 15 residues. Germline V CDR1 and CDR2: GTSNPN, SVGIG (reference sequence). The V segment lost 2 bases and the J segment 2 bases; nucleotides outside the gene matches: 5. For the CDR3, the DNA is TGTGCCTGGAGTTCTCGGACAGGGCGCAATCAGCCCCAGCATTTT. Translation gives CAWSSRTGRNQPQHF.

CDR3 amino acids: CASSLWTGMVDYGYTF. The CDR3 nucleotides read TGCGCCAGCAGCCTGTGGACAGGGATGGTTGACTATGGCTACACCTTC. The chain combines TRBV5-1 with TRBJ1-2; 8 nucleotides match TRBD1. CDR1 SGHRS and CDR2 YFSETQ come from the germline V gene. The V segment lost 4 bases and the J segment 3 bases; nucleotides outside the gene matches: 11. This CDR3 is 16 amino acids long.

This chain uses TRBV19 with TRBJ1-2, with TRBD1 identical over 10 bases. The CDR3 is made up of 15 amino acids. V gave up 5 bases and J gave up 4 bases; unmatched junction bases: 7. Germline CDR1 reads LNHDA; CDR2 reads SQIVND (reference sequence). The CDR3 region has the DNA TGTGCCAGTAGTGCCGACAGGGGGCTAGCCTATGGCTACACCTTC. This codes for CASSADRGLAYGYTF.

The V and J genes are TRBV27 and TRBJ1-5; perhaps TRBD1 as D (5 bases). Trimming cost V 5 bases and J 6 bases, with 11 bases left between them. This CDR3 has 13 amino acids. The germline V gene has CDR1 MNHEY and CDR2 SMNVEV (reference sequence). The CDR3 loop is CASSRSGLQPQHF. The CDR3 region has the DNA TGTGCCAGCAGTAGATCAGGGCTTCAGCCCCAGCATTTT.

J is TRBJ1-6 and V is TRBV5-1; tentatively, D is TRBD1 (5 bases). Germline CDR1 is SGHRS and CDR2 is YFSETQ. Trimming cost V 3 bases and J 7 bases, with 23 bases left between them. This CDR3 is 18 amino acids long. For the CDR3, the DNA is TGCGCCAGCAGCTCCGGCACCACCAACTGGGGGGTAAATTCACCCCTCCACTTT. The encoded protein is CASSSGTTNWGVNSPLHF.

The chain has TRBV14 and TRBJ1-2; D is unresolved. The CDR3 contains 15 residues. Trimming stripped 3 bases from V and 4 bases from J, with 15 bases between. Germline lookup yields CDR1 SGHDN and CDR2 FVKESK. CDR3 bases: TGTGCCAGCAGCCACGACCATGTGGGCCCCTATGGCTACACCTTC. Protein: CASSHDHVGPYGYTF. Full variable domain (rest looked up from reference TRBV14 and TRBJ1-2): EAGVTQFPSHSVIEKGQTVTLRCDPISGHDNLYWYRRVMGKEIKFLLHFVKESKQDESGMPNNRFLAERTGGTYSTLKVQPAELEDSGVYFCASSHDHVGPYGYTFGSGTRLTVV.

The chain recombines TRBV6-5 with TRBJ1-1, with 8 bases that match TRBD1. Trimming removed 2 bases from V and 1 base from J; junction bases left unmatched: 6. The CDR3 loop spans 16 amino acids. Germline values: CDR1 MNHEY, CDR2 SVGAGI. The CDR3 is CASSYQIDRGNTEAFF. The CDR3 nucleotides read TGTGCCAGCAGTTACCAAATCGACAGGGGGAACACTGAAGCTTTCTTT.

The chain is built from TRBV27 and TRBJ2-7; 9 positions match TRBD2. J gave up 6 bases and V 5 bases, and 8 bases lay outside the gene matches. The CDR3 covers 14 residues. CDR1 is MNHEY, CDR2 SMNVEV, per germline (reference sequence). CDR3 region: CASSRAGGPIEQYF. In DNA form, the CDR3 reads TGTGCCAGCAGTCGGGCGGGAGGGCCGATCGAGCAGTACTTC.